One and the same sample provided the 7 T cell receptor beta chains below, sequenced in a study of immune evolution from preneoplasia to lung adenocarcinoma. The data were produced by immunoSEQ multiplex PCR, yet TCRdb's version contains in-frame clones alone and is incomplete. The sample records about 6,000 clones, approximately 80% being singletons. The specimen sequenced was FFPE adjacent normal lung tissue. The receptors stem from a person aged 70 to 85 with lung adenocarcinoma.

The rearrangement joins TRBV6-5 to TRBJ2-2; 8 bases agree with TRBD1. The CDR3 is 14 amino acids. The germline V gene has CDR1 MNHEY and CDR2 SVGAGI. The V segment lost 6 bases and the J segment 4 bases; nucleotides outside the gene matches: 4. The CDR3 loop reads CASRLGQGTGELFF. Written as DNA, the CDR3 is TGTGCCAGCAGACTAGGACAGGGCACCGGGGAGCTGTTTTTT.

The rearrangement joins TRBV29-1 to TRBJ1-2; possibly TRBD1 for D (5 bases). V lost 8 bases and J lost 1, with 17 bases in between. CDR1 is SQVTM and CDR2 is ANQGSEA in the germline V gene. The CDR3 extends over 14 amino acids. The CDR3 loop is CSLLIGAFNYGYTF. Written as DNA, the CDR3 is TGCAGCCTCCTAATTGGGGCGTTTAACTATGGCTACACCTTC.

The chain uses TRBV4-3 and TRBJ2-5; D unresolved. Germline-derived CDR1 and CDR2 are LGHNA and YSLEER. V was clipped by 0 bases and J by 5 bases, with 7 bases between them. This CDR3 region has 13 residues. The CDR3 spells CASSQDQEETQYF. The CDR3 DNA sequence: TGCGCCAGCAGCCAAGATCAGGAGGAGACCCAGTACTTC.

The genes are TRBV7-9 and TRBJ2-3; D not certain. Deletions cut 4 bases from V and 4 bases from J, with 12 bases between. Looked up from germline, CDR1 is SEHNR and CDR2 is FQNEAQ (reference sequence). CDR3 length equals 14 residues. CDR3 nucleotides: TGTGCCAGCAGCTATCGCATGAATGCAGATACGCAGTATTTT. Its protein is CASSYRMNADTQYF.

CDR3 nucleotides: TGCGCCAGCAGCCCGGACGGGGCCCGGGGCTACACCTTC. Residues: CASSPDGARGYTF. The V call is TRBV5-1, the J call TRBJ1-2; the D gene is possibly TRBD1 (5 bases). CDR1 is SGHRS, CDR2 YFSETQ, per germline. Trimming removed 4 bases at V and 8 bases at J, with 15 bases between. This CDR3 region has 13 residues.

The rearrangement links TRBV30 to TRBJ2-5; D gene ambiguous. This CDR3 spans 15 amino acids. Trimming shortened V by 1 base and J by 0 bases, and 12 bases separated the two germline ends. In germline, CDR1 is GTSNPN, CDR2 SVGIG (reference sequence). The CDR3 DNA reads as TGTGCCTGGAGTGGGGGAACAGACCACCAAGAGACCCAGTACTTC. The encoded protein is CAWSGGTDHQETQYF.

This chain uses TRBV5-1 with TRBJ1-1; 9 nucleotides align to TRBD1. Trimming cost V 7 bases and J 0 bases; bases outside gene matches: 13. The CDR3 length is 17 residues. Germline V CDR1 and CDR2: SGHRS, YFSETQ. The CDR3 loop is CASPASTGGLLNTEAFF. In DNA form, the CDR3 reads TGCGCCAGCCCCGCGTCGACAGGGGGACTCCTGAACACTGAAGCTTTCTTT.